This TCR beta chain comes out of a study of technical replicates of blood from a handful of donors. Here immunoSEQ multiplex PCR was the method, and the copy in TCRdb shows in-frame clones only, minus some. The sample has roughly 79,000 clones, over 95% seen once. This receptor was taken from a human donor in good health. Sequenced input: T cells isolated from PBMCs.

The CDR3 DNA reads as TGTGCCAGCAGCTTTCTAGCGGGAGACGGTCGTGGAGATACGCAGTATTTT. Residues: CASSFLAGDGRGDTQYF. This chain joins TRBV11-1 and TRBJ2-3, with 10 bases fitting TRBD2. The germline gives CDR1 SGHAT, CDR2 FQDESV (reference sequence). The V segment lost 3 bases and the J segment 5 bases; nucleotides outside the gene matches: 11. The CDR3 is made up of 17 amino acids.